This T cell receptor beta chain came from a study of CD8+ T cells in alopecia areata. Study results and limitations: In patients, TCRs were shared less clearly than in mice, and HLA may possibly be involved. The study also sequences resident alphabeta T cells of normal skin in scalp samples.

Germline V gives CDR1 LNHDA, CDR2 SQIVND (reference sequence). After removal of 6 bases from V and 4 bases from J, the junction contained 4 bases not matched to a gene. CDR3 length: 15 residues. In each case, RNA was isolated and then reverse transcribed into cDNA as the sequencing template. Here immunoSEQ multiplex PCR was the method, and the copy in TCRdb shows in-frame clones only, minus some. The repertoire includes 140,000 to 150,000 clones, about 47% of them detected once, and 0.8% to 1% sits in the top ten. Alopecia areata patients provided lesional scalp punch biopsies and peripheral blood. It was from PBMCs that CD4+ and CD8+ T cells were sorted. As regards this clone: Its antigen is unknown.

Material: CD4+ T cells sorted from blood, obtained at week 0. This receptor was taken from a human donor with alopecia areata. This rearrangement joins TRBV19 to TRBJ2-2, with 11 bases matching TRBD2. The CDR3 region is CASRGGLAGTGELFF. The DNA for the CDR3 is TGTGCCAGTAGGGGTGGACTAGCGGGCACCGGGGAGCTGTTTTTT. Variable domain in full (rest from reference TRBV19 and TRBJ2-2): DGGITQSPKYLFRKEGQNVTLSCEQNLNHDAMYWYRQDPGQGLRLIYYSQIVNDFQKGDIAEGYSVSREKKESFPLTVTSAQKNPTAFYLCASRGGLAGTGELFFGEGSRLTVL.